The 23 T cell receptor beta chains in this list originate from one sample, sequenced in a study of blood T cell repertoires in COVID-19. Profiled with immunoSEQ multiplex PCR; TCRdb holds only in-frame clones, not every one. The sample yields 110,000 or so clones, over 65% seen once. The specimen sequenced was peripheral blood. Source of these receptors: a man between 60 and 70 years old with acute or convalescent COVID-19.

This chain links TRBV24-1 with TRBJ2-3; 7 bases agree with TRBD1. Germline CDR1 reads KGHDR; CDR2 reads SFDVKD. With 7 bases clipped from V and 3 bases from J, the junction kept 6 bases outside the gene matches. The CDR3 runs to 14 residues. CDR3: CATRADRDTDTQYF. CDR3 DNA: TGTGCCACCAGAGCTGACAGGGATACAGATACGCAGTATTTT.

This clone was recorded many times. The V call is TRBV7-9, the J call TRBJ2-1; D not resolved. This CDR3 spans 12 amino acids. Germline values: CDR1 SEHNR, CDR2 FQNEAQ (reference sequence). Trimming shortened V by 4 bases and J by 8 bases, and 9 bases separated the two germline ends. CDR3 sequence: CASSSQLDEQFF. CDR3 sequence (DNA): TGTGCCAGCAGCTCCCAACTCGATGAGCAGTTCTTC.

The CDR3 DNA follows: TGTGCCAGCTCTCGCGAACAGACCTCTGGAAACACCATATATTTT. Amino acids: CASSREQTSGNTIYF. The J gene is TRBJ1-3, the V gene TRBV18; D uncertain. The CDR3 is 15 residues long. The germline CDR1 and CDR2 sequences are KGHSH and LQKENI. Deletions cut 6 bases from V and 0 bases from J, with 12 bases between.

The chain recombines TRBV28 with TRBJ2-1, with D perhaps TRBD2 (5 bases). CDR3 size: 16 residues. V lost 5 bases, J lost 5 bases, and 19 bases lay in between. Germline assignment: CDR1 MDHEN and CDR2 SYDVKM. The CDR3 DNA follows: TGTGCCAGCAGTCCGCCTAAGGGAGTAGCCCACAATGAGCAGTTCTTC. Protein: CASSPPKGVAHNEQFF. Using reference TRBV28 and TRBJ2-1 for the parts outside the CDR3, the full variable domain is DVKVTQSSRYLVKRTGEKVFLECVQDMDHENMFWYRQDPGLGLRLIYFSYDVKMKEKGDIPEGYSVSREKKERFSLILESASTNQTSMYLCASSPPKGVAHNEQFFGPGTRLTVL.

The CDR3 protein is CATSRGKSSYEQYF. In nucleotides, the CDR3 is TGTGCCACCAGTAGGGGAAAAAGCTCCTACGAGCAGTACTTC. The chain carries TRBV24-1 and TRBJ2-7; tentative D call: TRBD1 (5 bases). CDR1 and CDR2 (germline): KGHDR, SFDVKD. This CDR3 is built from 14 residues. The V end was cut by 6 bases, the J end by 0 bases, with 11 bases between.

V is TRBV10-2 and J is TRBJ2-7; D unclear. With 9 bases removed from V and 2 bases from J, the gap between germline ends came to 14 bases. Germline V lookup: CDR1 WSHSY, CDR2 SAAADI. CDR3 length: 13 amino acids. The CDR3 DNA reads as TGCGCCAGTAAACTACCACCAACCTACGAGCAGTACTTC. It specifies CASKLPPTYEQYF.

The chain combines TRBV5-1 with TRBJ2-3; 11 nucleotides align to TRBD2. The CDR3 loop spans 14 amino acids. Germline V gene sequence: CDR1 SGHRS, CDR2 YFSETQ. The ends lost 5 bases at V and 4 bases at J; junction bases unmatched: 3. The CDR3 protein is CASRGLADSDTQYF. In DNA form, the CDR3 reads TGCGCCAGCAGGGGACTAGCGGATTCAGATACGCAGTATTTT.

The chain is built from TRBV21-1 and TRBJ1-3; the table assigns TRBD1, which was not confirmed against the DNA. TRBV21-1 is described as a pseudogene. The CDR3 totals 17 residues. CDR3 region: CASSKVLTGTGGHTIYF. As DNA, the CDR3 is TGTGCCAGCAGCAAGGTACTTACTGGGACAGGGGGTCACACCATATATTTT.

V gene TRBV18 combines with J gene TRBJ2-1, with D perhaps TRBD2 (6 bases). The germline V and J ends were trimmed by 6 bases and 5 bases, with 11 bases remaining between them. The CDR3 extends over 13 amino acids. CDR1 KGHSH and CDR2 LQKENI come from the germline V gene. The CDR3: CASSPGLDNEQFF. The CDR3 region has the DNA TGTGCCAGCTCTCCGGGACTGGACAATGAGCAGTTCTTC.

The rearrangement joins TRBV5-1 to TRBJ2-1, with D hard to call. Germline V lookup: CDR1 SGHRS, CDR2 YFSETQ. The CDR3 loop spans 12 amino acids. Trimming took 2 bases from V and 5 from J, leaving 5 bases between them. The chain's CDR3 is CASSFRDNEQFF. The CDR3 coding sequence is TGCGCCAGCAGCTTCCGGGACAATGAGCAGTTCTTC.

J is TRBJ2-2 and V is TRBV18; TRBD2 is a possible D gene (6 bases). The length of the CDR3 is 15 residues. Trimming cost V 1 base and J 4 bases, with 10 bases left between them. Looked up from germline, CDR1 is KGHSH and CDR2 is LQKENI. The CDR3 DNA reads as TGTGCCAGCTCACCACTCGAGGGAGGCACCGGGGAGCTGTTTTTT. Translated, it gives CASSPLEGGTGELFF.

This chain uses TRBV10-1 with TRBJ1-1; D possibly corresponds to TRBD1 (5 bases). This CDR3 comprises 14 residues. The germline gives CDR1 WNHNN, CDR2 SYGVQD (reference sequence). V was clipped by 5 bases and J by 4 bases, with 14 bases between them. The chain's CDR3 is CASSPDMTSTEAFF. CDR3 nucleotide sequence: TGCGCCAGCAGTCCGGACATGACGAGCACTGAAGCTTTCTTT.

The rearrangement joins TRBV29-1 to TRBJ1-6, with 7 bases that match TRBD1. The length of the CDR3 is 13 residues. Germline-derived CDR1 and CDR2 are SQVTM and ANQGSEA. Unmatched junction bases numbered 4, after V lost 4 bases and J lost 7 bases. The CDR3: CSVGGTENSPLHF. Here the CDR3 DNA reads TGCAGCGTTGGTGGGACAGAGAATTCACCCCTCCACTTT.

This clone was seen a few times. J is TRBJ1-1 and V is TRBV21-1; the table assigns TRBD1, which was not confirmed against the DNA. TRBV21-1 is noted as a pseudogene. This CDR3 comprises 14 residues. CDR3 nucleotide sequence: TGTGCCAGCAACATAAAACAGGGAATCACTGAAGCTTTCTTT. This gives the protein CASNIKQGITEAFF.

V usage is TRBV19 and J usage is TRBJ2-3, with D possibly matching TRBD2 (5 bases). The germline V gene encodes CDR1 LNHDA and CDR2 SQIVND (reference sequence). The CDR3 has 15 residues. Trimming took 7 bases from V and 5 from J, leaving 19 bases between them. The CDR3 protein is CASTPGGSREDTQYF. DNA for the CDR3: TGTGCCAGTACCCCTGGAGGCTCTAGGGAAGATACGCAGTATTTT.

Only one count was recorded for this clone. The genes are TRBV30 and TRBJ2-6, with D maybe TRBD2 (6 bases). V lost 5 bases and J 4 bases, leaving 12 bases between the germline ends. The CDR3 is made up of 14 amino acids. CDR1 and CDR2 (germline): GTSNPN, SVGIG (reference sequence). The CDR3 DNA follows: TGTGCCTGGGGACGGGGGATAGGGGCCAACGTCCTGACTTTC. It translates to CAWGRGIGANVLTF.

The rearrangement joins TRBV19 to TRBJ2-3, with 10 positions matching TRBD2. Losses at the gene ends were 4 bases for V and 6 bases for J; bases not matched to a gene: 7. Germline CDR1 and CDR2: LNHDA and SQIVND (reference sequence). The CDR3 length is 15 residues. CDR3 sequence reads: CASSRASGSMDTQYF. The CDR3 nucleotides read TGTGCCAGTAGTAGGGCTAGCGGGAGTATGGATACGCAGTATTTT.

The genes are TRBV27 and TRBJ2-7; perhaps TRBD1 as D (6 bases). V lost 2 bases to trimming and J lost 2 bases, with 22 bases between them. This CDR3 is built from 18 residues. Germline CDR1 is MNHEY and CDR2 is SMNVEV (reference sequence). CDR3 nucleotide sequence: TGTGCCAGCAGTTTAGCGAGCGGCAGGGGCCAATTAGCCTACGAGCAGTACTTC. Translated, it gives CASSLASGRGQLAYEQYF.

Concerning this clone itself: The same CDR3 can be traced to other DNA sequences in this sample. The chain is built from TRBV28 and TRBJ1-1; D is unclear. The CDR3 sequence is 12 residues long. Trimming pared 2 bases from V and 5 bases from J, leaving 6 bases between. CDR1 MDHEN and CDR2 SYDVKM come from the germline V gene. The CDR3 here is CASSLVQTEAFF. For the CDR3, the DNA is TGTGCCAGCAGTTTAGTGCAGACTGAAGCTTTCTTT.

The gene calls are TRBV28 and TRBJ2-3; maybe TRBD1 (6 bases). V lost 7 bases, J lost 2 bases, and 10 bases lay in between. The CDR3 has 13 amino acids. Germline V gene data show CDR1 as MDHEN and CDR2 as SYDVKM. The CDR3 loop is CASTDSHTDTQYF. CDR3 coding DNA: TGTGCCAGCACGGACAGTCACACAGATACGCAGTATTTT.

V gene TRBV19 combines with J gene TRBJ2-1; possibly TRBD2 for D (5 bases). The length of the CDR3 is 14 residues. The V and J ends lost 2 bases and 9 bases respectively, with 14 bases between them. Germline V gives CDR1 LNHDA, CDR2 SQIVND (reference sequence). CDR3 sequence reads: CASSIKVEVSEQFF. The CDR3 region has the DNA TGTGCCAGTAGTATAAAAGTGGAGGTGAGTGAGCAGTTCTTC.

The chain couples TRBV19 to TRBJ2-5, with D tentatively TRBD1 (5 bases). The ends were cut back, 5 bases at V and 7 bases at J, with 14 bases in the middle. Germline assignment: CDR1 LNHDA and CDR2 SQIVND (reference sequence). The CDR3 consists of 13 residues. CDR3 DNA: TGTGCCAGTAGTCTCACAGGCGTCCCGACCCAGTACTTC. It translates to CASSLTGVPTQYF.

This rearrangement joins TRBV28 to TRBJ2-7; 8 bases agree with TRBD2. The CDR3 covers 16 residues. CDR1 and CDR2 from the germline V gene are MDHEN and SYDVKM. The junction had 7 bases not matched to a gene; V was cut back by 3 bases and J by 0 bases. The CDR3 sequence is CASSFPTSESSYEQYF. The CDR3 bases are TGTGCCAGCAGTTTCCCGACTAGCGAAAGCTCCTACGAGCAGTACTTC.